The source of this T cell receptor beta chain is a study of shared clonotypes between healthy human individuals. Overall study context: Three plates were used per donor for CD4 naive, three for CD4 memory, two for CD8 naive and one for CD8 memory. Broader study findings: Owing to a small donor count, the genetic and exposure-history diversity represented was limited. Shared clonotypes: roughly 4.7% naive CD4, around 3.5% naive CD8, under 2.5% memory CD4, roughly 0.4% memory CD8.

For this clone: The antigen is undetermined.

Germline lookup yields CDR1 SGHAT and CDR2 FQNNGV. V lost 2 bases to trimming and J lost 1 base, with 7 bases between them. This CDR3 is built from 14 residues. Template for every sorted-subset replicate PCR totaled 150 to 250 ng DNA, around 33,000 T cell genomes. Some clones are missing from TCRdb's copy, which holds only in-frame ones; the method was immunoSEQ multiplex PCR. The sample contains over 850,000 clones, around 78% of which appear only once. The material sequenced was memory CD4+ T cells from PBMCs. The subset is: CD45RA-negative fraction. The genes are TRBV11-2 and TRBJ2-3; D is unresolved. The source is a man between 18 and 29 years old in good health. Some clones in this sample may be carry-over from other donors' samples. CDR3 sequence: CASSLSFGTDTQYF. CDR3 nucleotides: TGTGCCAGCAGCTTAAGTTTCGGCACAGATACGCAGTATTTT.